Following are 21 T cell receptor beta chains from one sample sequenced in a study of T cell responses to AZD1222 COVID-19 vaccine (dated by TCRdb to about 2021). Interpreted using the paper, the time point label stands for: about 28 days (+/-7) after the second vaccine dose. The label giving this sample's treatment or condition can be read as: meningococcal conjugate vaccine given as trial control. The receptor library was made with the immunoSEQ multiplex PCR assay. The immuneACCESS repertoire file appears here via TCRdb, limited to in-frame rearrangements. These files lack a portion of the clones; in checked studies, under half of the deficit traces to unresolved V genes, and the cause of the others is not known. Across this sample there are about 75,000 clones, with roughly 88% seen only once. Of the sample, about a tenth is held by the ten largest clones. Sequenced material: peripheral blood, taken 28 days after the second dose of the MenACWY control vaccine. The receptors derive from an adult who received the MenACWY meningococcal vaccine as a control.

The V and J genes are TRBV19 and TRBJ2-3; 8 bases are shared with TRBD2. V gave up 4 bases and J gave up 2 bases; unmatched junction bases: 11. CDR1 is LNHDA, CDR2 SQIVND, per germline (reference sequence). The CDR3 totals 17 residues. CDR3 sequence (DNA): TGTGCCAGTAGTACCTCTACGCGGGGGGCCGTCACAGATACGCAGTATTTT. It codes for CASSTSTRGAVTDTQYF.

This chain links TRBV11-3 with TRBJ1-3; no clear D gene. Germline CDR1 is SGHNT and CDR2 is YENEEA. V was trimmed by 5 bases and J by 3 bases, leaving 2 bases between them. CDR3 length equals 11 residues. Here the CDR3 reads CASSGGNTIYF. DNA for the CDR3: TGTGCCAGCAGCGGTGGAAACACCATATATTTT.

The rearrangement links TRBV3-1 (or the pseudogene TRBV3-2) to TRBJ1-2; a possible D gene is TRBD1 (6 bases). The CDR3 sequence is 13 residues long. V was trimmed by 4 bases and J by 6 bases, leaving 12 bases between them. Germline CDR1 reads LGHDT; CDR2 reads YNNKEL (reference sequence). The CDR3 is CASSPLRGDGYTF. In DNA, the CDR3 is TGTGCCAGCAGCCCCCTAAGGGGGGATGGCTACACCTTC.

This chain uses TRBV7-2 with TRBJ1-6; D possibly corresponds to TRBD1 (5 bases). With 2 bases removed from V and 6 bases from J, the gap between germline ends came to 11 bases. Germline V CDR1 and CDR2: SGHTA, FQGNSA. This CDR3 is built from 15 residues. The DNA of the CDR3 is TGTGCCAGCAGCTTAAGGGGTGTGGGTAATTCACCCCTCCACTTT. Amino acid sequence: CASSLRGVGNSPLHF. Full variable domain (outside the CDR3, taken from reference TRBV7-2 and TRBJ1-6): GAGVSQSPSNKVTEKGKDVELRCDPISGHTALYWYRQSLGQGLEFLIYFQGNSAPDKSGLPSDRFSAERTGGSVSTLTIQRTQQEDSAVYLCASSLRGVGNSPLHFGNGTRLTVT.

This clone was recorded once. The CDR3 nucleotides are TGCGCCAGCAGCCAAGAGGGGGACAGGGATCTCTTTATTAACTATGGCTACACCTTC. Its protein product is CASSQEGDRDLFINYGYTF. V and J are TRBV4-3 and TRBJ1-2; 9 bases map to TRBD1. V shed 0 bases and J 1 base; nucleotides not matched to a gene: 12. Germline CDR1 is LGHNA and CDR2 is YSLEER. The CDR3 totals 19 residues.

CDR3 nucleotides: TGTGCCATCGCTGAGGCAGGGGTCTCCTACGAGCAGTACTTC. This gives the protein CAIAEAGVSYEQYF. The genes are TRBV10-3 and TRBJ2-7; D possibly corresponds to TRBD1 (6 bases). This CDR3 is built from 14 residues. Germline V gives CDR1 ENHRY, CDR2 SYGVKD. V was clipped by 8 bases and J by 0 bases, with 14 bases between them.

The chain recombines TRBV28 with TRBJ2-1; 7 nucleotides line up with TRBD1. V lost 6 bases, J lost 8 bases, and 10 bases stayed unmatched. There are 14 residues in the CDR3. Per germline, CDR1 MDHEN and CDR2 SYDVKM. CDR3 nucleotide sequence: TGTGCCAGCAGACGCCAGACAGGGTGGTATGAGCAGTTCTTC. It is translated as CASRRQTGWYEQFF.

The rearrangement links TRBV4-2 to TRBJ1-2; 7 nucleotides match TRBD1. CDR3 length equals 14 residues. With 3 bases clipped from V and 7 bases from J, the junction kept 8 bases outside the gene matches. The germline CDR1 and CDR2 sequences are LGHNA and YNFKEQ. CDR3 nucleotide sequence: TGTGCCAGCAGCCAGGGGGGACAGCCCTCTGGCTACACCTTC. As protein: CASSQGGQPSGYTF.

J is TRBJ2-7 and V is TRBV19; D is unclear. This CDR3 contains 13 residues. Between the trimmed V and J ends, which lost 0 bases and 6 bases, there was a span of 9 bases. Germline CDR1 is LNHDA and CDR2 is SQIVND (reference sequence). The CDR3 reads CASSIDRVGEQYF. The CDR3 DNA reads as TGTGCCAGTAGTATAGATAGGGTTGGCGAGCAGTACTTC.

V is TRBV14 and J is TRBJ2-5, with D hard to call. Trimming pared 0 bases from V and 5 bases from J, leaving 13 bases between. The CDR3 sequence is 15 residues long. Germline assignment: CDR1 SGHDN and CDR2 FVKESK. This CDR3 is CASSQEGRVGETQYF. CDR3 nucleotide sequence: TGTGCCAGCAGCCAAGAAGGAAGGGTAGGGGAGACCCAGTACTTC.

The V call is TRBV3-1 (or the pseudogene TRBV3-2), the J call TRBJ1-5; D is ambiguous. The CDR3 runs 13 residues. The V and J ends lost 2 bases and 6 bases respectively, with 8 bases between them. CDR1 is LGHDT, CDR2 YNNKEL, per germline (reference sequence). The CDR3 bases are TGTGCCAGCAGCCAATTTTTAGGTCAGCCCCAGCATTTT. This codes for CASSQFLGQPQHF.

The rearrangement links TRBV2 to TRBJ1-2; D perhaps matches TRBD1 (5 bases). Germline CDR1 SNHLY, CDR2 FYNNEI. The CDR3 has 13 residues. The V end was cut by 6 bases, the J end by 7 bases, with 15 bases between. CDR3 protein: CASSPGRGFGYTF. The CDR3 nucleotides read TGTGCCAGCAGCCCGGGACGAGGCTTTGGCTACACCTTC.

The chain uses TRBV9 and TRBJ2-5; D might be TRBD1 (6 bases). Germline CDR1 and CDR2: SGDLS and YYNGEE. Deletions cut 4 bases from V and 5 bases from J, with 9 bases between. The CDR3 runs 12 residues. In nucleotides, the CDR3 is TGTGCCAGCAGCCCCAGGGGCGAGACCCAGTACTTC. This encodes CASSPRGETQYF.

CDR3 DNA sequence: TGTGCCCTTAAGAAGGAACGAATTAGCTATGGCTACACCTTC. Amino acid sequence: CALKKERISYGYTF. The chain employs TRBV30 and TRBJ1-2; D gene unclear. Trimming removed 8 bases at V and 4 bases at J, with 20 bases between. This CDR3 spans 14 amino acids. Germline CDR1 is GTSNPN and CDR2 is SVGIG (reference sequence).

V gene TRBV30 combines with J gene TRBJ1-6, with D tentatively TRBD1 (5 bases). Germline-derived CDR1 and CDR2 are GTSNPN and SVGIG (reference sequence). CDR3 size: 15 residues. Between the trimmed V and J ends, which lost 4 bases and 0 bases, there was a span of 10 bases. The CDR3 bases are TGTGCCTGGAAACAGGAAAGCTCCTATAATTCACCCCTCCACTTT. Protein sequence: CAWKQESSYNSPLHF.

J is TRBJ2-7 and V is TRBV5-5, with D unclear. The V gene lost 0 bases and the J gene lost 2 bases, with 6 bases spanning the gap. Germline CDR1 SGHKS, CDR2 YYEKEE (reference sequence). The CDR3 runs 13 residues. CDR3 DNA sequence: TGTGCCAGCAGCTTGGCGGTAGCCTACGAGCAGTACTTC. It is translated as CASSLAVAYEQYF.

The chain joins TRBV5-1 to TRBJ1-2, with D unclear. Trimming pared 0 bases from V and 2 bases from J, leaving 17 bases between. This CDR3 spans 17 amino acids. Looked up from germline, CDR1 is SGHRS and CDR2 is YFSETQ. The CDR3 DNA reads as TGCGCCAGCAGCTTGGGTGACGGATCAACCGGAAACTATGGCTACACCTTC. Translation: CASSLGDGSTGNYGYTF.

The CDR3 loop is CASSTGQGYYGYTF. For the CDR3, the DNA is TGTGCCAGTAGTACCGGACAGGGGTATTACGGCTACACCTTC. This chain connects TRBV19 to TRBJ1-2; the match to TRBD1 covers 9 bases. The germline CDR1 and CDR2 sequences are LNHDA and SQIVND (reference sequence). This CDR3 comprises 14 residues. J lost 8 bases, V lost 4 bases, and 8 bases had no gene match. Complete variable domain (other parts from reference TRBV19 and TRBJ1-2): DGGITQSPKYLFRKEGQNVTLSCEQNLNHDAMYWYRQDPGQGLRLIYYSQIVNDFQKGDIAEGYSVSREKKESFPLTVTSAQKNPTAFYLCASSTGQGYYGYTFGSGTRLTVV.

V and J are TRBV18 and TRBJ1-2; D possibly corresponds to TRBD1 (6 bases). With 3 bases removed from V and 1 base from J, the gap between germline ends came to 12 bases. Germline V gene lookup returns CDR1 KGHSH and CDR2 LQKENI. This CDR3 contains 15 residues. The chain's CDR3 is CASSPQQGGNYGYTF. Here the CDR3 DNA reads TGTGCCAGCTCACCTCAACAGGGTGGTAACTATGGCTACACCTTC.

To note about this clone: One end of the junction does not line up with germline, which may come from a read error. The CDR3 loop is CSVEGRGDGYTF. Written as DNA, the CDR3 is TGCAGCGTGGAAGGCAGGGGGGATGGCTACACCTTC. The genes are TRBV29-1 and TRBJ1-2, with 7 nucleotides matching TRBD1. This CDR3 contains 12 residues. Germline CDR1 and CDR2: SQVTM and ANQGSEA.

This sequence joins TRBV5-5 and TRBJ1-5; 7 nucleotides line up with TRBD1. Looked up from germline, CDR1 is SGHKS and CDR2 is YYEKEE (reference sequence). The junction had 4 bases not matched to a gene; V was cut back by 5 bases and J by 2 bases. This CDR3 is built from 14 residues. CDR3 in amino acids: CASSHRGGNQPQHF. DNA for the CDR3: TGTGCCAGCAGTCACAGGGGTGGCAATCAGCCCCAGCATTTT.